This T cell receptor (beta chain) was sequenced during a study of T cells in Graves' hyperthyroidism and ophthalmopathy. Study-level results: In blood, most of the thyroid clonotypes expanded above 0.001 were also present.

This clonotype was detected a few times. Antigen unknown. Amplified TCR beta CDR3 regions derived from RNA transcripts. The HTBI primer set was used in a first-round RT-PCR of the TCR CDR3. MiXCR was run by TCRdb on the multiplex PCR reads, yielding one entry per CDR3 protein. The table includes approximately 600,000 distinct CDR3 sequences, over 11% detected once. The hyperthyroidism was newly diagnosed and had lasted under 2 months; the patients were aged 18 to 65. The blood sample dates from first hyperthyroidism diagnosis, preceding any ophthalmopathy symptoms. Fresh peripheral blood, around 9.3 ml of it, supplied the PBMCs. CDR3 length equals 15 residues. Germline values: CDR1 SGDLS, CDR2 YYNGEE. V gave up 3 bases and J gave up 2 bases; unmatched junction bases: 7.

Material: blood. The clonotype comes from a woman in her 30s with Graves' hyperthyroidism that later progressed to Graves' ophthalmopathy. V is TRBV9 and J is TRBJ2-7; 8 bases match TRBD1. DNA for the CDR3: TGTGCCAGCAGCGCTGGTGGACAGGGCACCTACGAGCAGTACTTC. It encodes CASSAGGQGTYEQYF.